This T cell receptor (beta chain) was identified in a study of cytomegalovirus exposure and HLA in healthy donors. Study context: The roughly 120 validation repertoires, a later analysis reported, used the same platform as the 666 first-cohort repertoires. Broader study findings: Most sequenced TCRs were rare (though some public TCRs occurred in many donors). The finding came from a later analysis; first-cohort TCR clusters tended to co-occur in the 120 or so validation repertoires.

The sample holds a few counts of this clone. Its antigen is as yet unknown. Assay used: immunoSEQ multiplex PCR; TCRdb lists only in-frame clones, some missing. The sample contains fewer than 60,000 clones, 90% to 95% of which appear only once. Germline-derived CDR1 and CDR2 are SNHLY and FYNNEI. V lost 4 bases to trimming and J lost 8 bases, with 8 bases between them. The CDR3 has 11 amino acids. The study drew the donors from its approximately 110-subject validation cohort, separate from the roughly 700-subject first cohort. This TCR derives from a woman under 30 in good health and CMV-seropositive. The chain carries TRBV2 and TRBJ1-2; no firm D call. The sequenced sample was PBMCs. The CDR3 DNA reads as TGTGCCAGCAGTGGAGGGTTCGGCTACACCTTC. It is translated as CASSGGFGYTF.